One T cell receptor (beta chain) is described in this entry. Its antigen is still unknown. The sample comes from a study of T cell clonality in common variable immunodeficiency. Study-level points and caveats: Compared with healthy controls, CVID subjects showed increased TCRbeta clonality, mostly in about a third. Common variable immunodeficiency TCR beta sequences reportedly had fewer deletions and N-nucleotide insertions. Fewer TCRbeta clones were shared among CVID subjects than controls.

Control and CVID samples contributed equal amounts of genomic DNA. Generated by immunoSEQ multiplex PCR, the TCRdb table keeps only in-frame clones and is missing some. The profile covers 20,000 to 30,000 clones, none occurring a single time. Both groups were predominantly of Caucasian heritage. The sequence came from a human donor with common variable immunodeficiency. Material: peripheral blood mononuclear cells.

The CDR3 reads CASSLGLYEQYF. The sequenced part of the CDR3 DNA is TGTGCCAGCAGCTTAGGGCTTTACGAG. This rearrangement joins TRBV11-2 to TRBJ2-7, with D unclear. The sequence runs out 3 residues before the end of the CDR3; the remainder is reconstructed from the germline J gene. CDR1 is SGHAT and CDR2 is FQNNGV in the germline V gene. V dropped 1 base and J dropped 4 bases, with 5 bases sitting between them. The CDR3 runs to 12 residues.